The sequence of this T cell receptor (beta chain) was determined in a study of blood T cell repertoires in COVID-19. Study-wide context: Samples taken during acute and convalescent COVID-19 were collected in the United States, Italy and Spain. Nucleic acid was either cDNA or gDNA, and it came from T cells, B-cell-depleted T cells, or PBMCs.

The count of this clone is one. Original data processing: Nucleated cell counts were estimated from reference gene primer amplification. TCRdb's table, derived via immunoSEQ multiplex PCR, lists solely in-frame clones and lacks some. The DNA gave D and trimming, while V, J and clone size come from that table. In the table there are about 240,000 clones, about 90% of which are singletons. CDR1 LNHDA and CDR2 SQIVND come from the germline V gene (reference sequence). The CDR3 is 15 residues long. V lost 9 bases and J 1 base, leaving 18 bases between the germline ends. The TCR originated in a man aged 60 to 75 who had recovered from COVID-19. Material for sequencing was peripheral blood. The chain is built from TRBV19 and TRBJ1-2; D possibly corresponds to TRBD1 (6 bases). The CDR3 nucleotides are TGTGCCAGCAATAGTCTAGGGGGAGTTAACTATGGCTACACCTTC. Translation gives CASNSLGGVNYGYTF.